This T cell receptor beta chain comes out of a study of molecular identifiers for immune sequencing clone quantification. TCRdb re-analysed the PCR reads in MiXCR, keeping a single row per CDR3 protein. The data show around 25,000 distinct CDR3 sequences, approximately 17% seen once. This clonotype is labeled as medium-sized. Germline lookup yields CDR1 SEHNR and CDR2 FQNEAQ (reference sequence). V was pared by 3 bases and J by 9 bases, with 8 bases between. The CDR3 contains 11 residues. The chain couples TRBV7-9 to TRBJ1-1, with no clear D. Sequencing used naive CD8+ T cells from blood, with Jurkat cell RNA spiked in. Subset in this sample: FACS-sorted CD8+CD4-CCR7+CD45RA+ naive T cells. This clonotype was obtained from a human donor in good health. Some libraries in this study had Jurkat cell RNA spiked in. The chain's CDR3 is CASSLAGQAFF. In DNA, the CDR3 is TGTGCCAGCAGCTTGGCGGGCCAAGCTTTCTTT.